The 21 T cell receptor beta chains listed next were all sequenced from one sample in a study of blood T cell repertoires in COVID-19. The repertoire was sequenced with immunoSEQ multiplex PCR; TCRdb's copy has only in-frame clones and lacks some. The profile shows roughly 150,000 clones, 80% to 90% of them singletons. The specimen was peripheral blood. The source is a woman aged 40 to 55 with acute or convalescent COVID-19.

The chain recombines TRBV27 with TRBJ2-1, with 10 positions matching TRBD2. The junction had 6 bases not matched to a gene; V was cut back by 2 bases and J by 8 bases. From germline, CDR1 is MNHEY and CDR2 SMNVEV (reference sequence). The CDR3 loop spans 15 amino acids. The CDR3 here is CASSLLAGVIYEQFF. The CDR3 coding sequence is TGTGCCAGCAGTTTACTAGCGGGAGTAATCTATGAGCAGTTCTTC.

The V call is TRBV2, the J call TRBJ1-1; 7 bases align to TRBD1. V was pared by 7 bases and J by 5 bases, with 10 bases of the junction left unmatched. Germline V gene data show CDR1 as SNHLY and CDR2 as FYNNEI. The CDR3 totals 14 residues. DNA of the CDR3: TGTGCCAGCAAAGAGGGGGCTCCGGGAACTGAAGCTTTCTTT. It yields the protein CASKEGAPGTEAFF.

CDR3 residues: CASSRTSGQETQYF. The CDR3 DNA sequence: TGCGCCAGCAGTAGGACTAGCGGCCAAGAGACCCAGTACTTC. The chain recombines TRBV5-1 with TRBJ2-5; TRBD2 agrees at 10 bases. The germline gives CDR1 SGHRS, CDR2 YFSETQ. J was trimmed by 1 base and V by 5 bases; bases with no gene match: 2. The CDR3 has 14 residues.

The V gene is TRBV24-1, the J gene TRBJ2-1, with a possible D match to TRBD1 (6 bases). V dropped 3 bases and J dropped 8 bases, with 22 bases sitting between them. In germline, CDR1 is KGHDR, CDR2 SFDVKD. This CDR3 has 17 amino acids. The chain's CDR3 is CATSDLDRDTIPDEQFF. The DNA of the CDR3 is TGTGCCACCAGTGATCTCGACCGGGACACAATCCCCGATGAGCAGTTCTTC.

The chain employs TRBV11-2 and TRBJ1-6, with 8 bases aligning to TRBD1. CDR3 length: 17 residues. The V and J ends lost 1 base and 0 bases, in that order; junction bases with no gene match: 2. Germline CDR1 and CDR2: SGHAT and FQNNGV. CDR3 DNA: TGTGCCAGCAGCTTAGGGGACAGGCTCTCCTATAATTCACCCCTCCACTTT. The encoded protein is CASSLGDRLSYNSPLHF. Complete variable domain (other parts from reference TRBV11-2 and TRBJ1-6): EAGVAQSPRYKIIEKRQSVAFWCNPISGHATLYWYQQILGQGPKLLIQFQNNGVVDDSQLPKDRFSAERLKGVDSTLKIQPAKLEDSAVYLCASSLGDRLSYNSPLHFGNGTRLTVT.

V usage is TRBV27 and J usage is TRBJ1-1; 10 bases are a match to TRBD1. V lost 7 bases to trimming and J lost 4 bases; unmatched junction nucleotides: 6. Germline-derived CDR1 and CDR2 are MNHEY and SMNVEV (reference sequence). This CDR3 region has 14 residues. The CDR3, as DNA: TGTGCCAGCAACGACAGGGGGCTAGGCACTGAAGCTTTCTTT. This codes for CASNDRGLGTEAFF.

The chain carries TRBV5-1 and TRBJ2-2; perhaps TRBD2 as D (5 bases). The CDR3 spans 13 residues. Germline V CDR1 and CDR2: SGHRS, YFSETQ. The V gene lost 2 bases and the J gene lost 6 bases, with 8 bases spanning the gap. CDR3 sequence reads: CASSFGGSGELFF. CDR3 bases: TGCGCCAGCAGCTTTGGAGGCTCCGGGGAGCTGTTTTTT.

This chain's CDR3 is CASSLTTTNTEAFF. CDR3 bases: TGTGCCAGCAGCTTAACTACCACGAACACTGAAGCTTTCTTT. The rearrangement uses TRBV7-2 and TRBJ1-1, with D unresolved. V shed 2 bases and J shed 1 base, with 8 bases lying between them. Germline CDR1 reads SGHTA; CDR2 reads FQGNSA. There are 14 residues in the CDR3.

This clone came up once. The chain joins TRBV9 to TRBJ2-2, with a possible D match to TRBD2 (5 bases). Trimming shortened V by 3 bases and J by 5 bases, and 11 bases separated the two germline ends. The CDR3 extends over 14 amino acids. Looked up from germline, CDR1 is SGDLS and CDR2 is YYNGEE. CDR3 DNA: TGTGCCAGCAGCGAGACTATTACGACCGGGGAGCTGTTTTTT. Translating it yields CASSETITTGELFF.

The gene calls are TRBV7-9 and TRBJ2-1, with D possibly being TRBD1 (6 bases). The germline V gene encodes CDR1 SEHNR and CDR2 FQNEAQ (reference sequence). Trimming removed 6 bases at V and 10 bases at J, with 22 bases between. The CDR3 loop spans 15 amino acids. CDR3 DNA sequence: TGTGCCAGCAGGTGGCCGGGACACGAAGAGATGGAGCAGTTCTTC. Amino acid sequence: CASRWPGHEEMEQFF.

V is TRBV14 and J is TRBJ2-7; D call uncertain. The length of the CDR3 is 12 residues. CDR1 and CDR2 from the germline V gene are SGHDN and FVKESK. The germline V and J ends were trimmed by 4 bases and 0 bases, with 4 bases remaining between them. The CDR3 nucleotides are TGTGCCAGCAGCCCTCTCTCCTACGAGCAGTACTTC. It translates to CASSPLSYEQYF.

The chain is built from TRBV6-5 and TRBJ2-1, with D possibly matching TRBD1 (6 bases). The CDR3 covers 15 residues. V lost 4 bases, J lost 6 bases, and 16 bases lay in between. Germline values: CDR1 MNHEY, CDR2 SVGAGI. The CDR3 sequence is CASSSLTIQGNEQFF. The DNA for the CDR3 is TGTGCCAGCAGTTCGCTTACAATACAGGGCAATGAGCAGTTCTTC.

V usage is TRBV28 and J usage is TRBJ2-7; 9 nucleotides align to TRBD1. The germline gives CDR1 MDHEN, CDR2 SYDVKM. The CDR3 length is 24 residues. Unmatched junction bases numbered 35, after V lost 6 bases and J lost 2 bases. The CDR3 loop is CASRGMGQGSLITRRKWAPYEQYF. The DNA for the CDR3 is TGTGCCAGCAGGGGAATGGGACAGGGTTCCCTGATCACCCGCCGGAAATGGGCCCCCTACGAGCAGTACTTC.

The CDR3 loop is CASSRSGQDRGGGYTF. The CDR3, as DNA: TGTGCCAGCAGCCGATCGGGGCAGGACAGGGGCGGCGGCTACACCTTC. V gene TRBV9 combines with J gene TRBJ1-2, with 9 nucleotides matching TRBD1. V was pared by 4 bases and J by 8 bases, with 15 bases of the junction left unmatched. The CDR3 runs 16 residues. Germline loops: CDR1 SGDLS, CDR2 YYNGEE. The variable domain in full, with the rest retrieved from reference TRBV9 and TRBJ1-2, is DSGVTQTPKHLITATGQRVTLRCSPRSGDLSVYWYQQSLDQGLQFLIQYYNGEERAKGNILERFSAQQFPDLHSELNLSSLELGDSALYFCASSRSGQDRGGGYTFGSGTRLTVV.

The J gene is TRBJ1-2, the V gene TRBV10-3, with 9 bases lining up with TRBD1. Trimming cost V 3 bases and J 3 bases; bases outside gene matches: 5. Germline V lookup: CDR1 ENHRY, CDR2 SYGVKD. The CDR3 totals 15 residues. DNA of the CDR3: TGTGCCATCAGTGACGGGACAGGGTTCGACTATGGCTACACCTTC. Encoded protein: CAISDGTGFDYGYTF.

The V gene is TRBV6-5, the J gene TRBJ2-7; D call uncertain. Germline V gene data show CDR1 as MNHEY and CDR2 as SVGAGI. The V end lost 6 bases, the J end lost 4 bases, and 10 bases lay between the germline ends. The CDR3 totals 12 residues. CDR3 residues: CASRSSWYEQYF. CDR3 sequence (DNA): TGTGCCAGCAGAAGTAGCTGGTACGAGCAGTACTTC.

CDR3 amino acids: CASSYRGNTEAFF. DNA of the CDR3: TGTGCCAGCAGCTATAGGGGAAACACTGAAGCTTTCTTT. The chain recombines TRBV7-9 with TRBJ1-1, with a tentative D call TRBD1 (5 bases). Trimming removed 4 bases at V and 2 bases at J, with 8 bases between. CDR1 is SEHNR and CDR2 is FQNEAQ in the germline V gene (reference sequence). This CDR3 has 13 residues.

The CDR3 coding sequence is TGTGCCACCGGCGGGGGGGACTATGGCTACACCTTC. Its protein is CATGGGDYGYTF. The genes are TRBV6-5 and TRBJ1-2; D is possibly TRBD1 (5 bases). The CDR3 runs 12 residues. The germline CDR1 and CDR2 sequences are MNHEY and SVGAGI. Trimming shortened V by 10 bases and J by 3 bases, and 12 bases separated the two germline ends.

The rearrangement links TRBV7-2 to TRBJ2-3; possible D gene TRBD1, 6 bases. The V gene's germline CDR1 is SGHTA and CDR2 FQGNSA. CDR3 length: 15 residues. V was cut by 4 bases and J by 4 bases, with 15 bases left in between. DNA for the CDR3: TGTGCCAGCAGCTCCACCGTAGGGGGAGCAGATACGCAGTATTTT. Residues: CASSSTVGGADTQYF. The complete variable domain, with remaining parts taken from reference TRBV7-2 and TRBJ2-3, reads GAGVSQSPSNKVTEKGKDVELRCDPISGHTALYWYRQSLGQGLEFLIYFQGNSAPDKSGLPSDRFSAERTGGSVSTLTIQRTQQEDSAVYLCASSSTVGGADTQYFGPGTRLTVL.

This chain links TRBV2 with TRBJ1-4; 8 bases are shared with TRBD1. Trimming at V came to 4 bases and at J to 5 bases, leaving 9 bases not matched to a gene. Germline values: CDR1 SNHLY, CDR2 FYNNEI. The CDR3 consists of 16 residues. The CDR3 protein is CASSGQGLLRNEKLFF. The CDR3 DNA follows: TGTGCCAGCAGTGGACAGGGGCTATTGCGAAATGAAAAACTGTTTTTT.

The chain combines TRBV5-4 with TRBJ2-7; D is possibly TRBD2 (6 bases). This CDR3 spans 11 amino acids. Trimming removed 2 bases from V and 7 bases from J, with 7 bases in between. From germline, CDR1 is SGHNT and CDR2 YYREEE (reference sequence). CDR3 residues: CASSFGGEQYF. The DNA of the CDR3 is TGTGCCAGCAGCTTTGGAGGGGAGCAGTACTTC. Full variable domain (missing parts from reference TRBV5-4 and TRBJ2-7): ETGVTQSPTHLIKTRGQQVTLRCSSQSGHNTVSWYQQALGQGPQFIFQYYREEENGRGNFPPRFSGLQFPNYSSELNVNALELDDSALYLCASSFGGEQYFGPGTRLTVT.